Below are 3 T cell receptor beta chains sequenced from a single sample in a study of T cell responses to AZD1222 COVID-19 vaccine. Profiling relied on immunoSEQ multiplex PCR, and the TCRdb table lists in-frame clones only, not all of them. This sample yields approximately 100,000 clones, of which about 90% are seen a single time; 20% to 25% belongs to the top ten. The specimen was peripheral blood, collected on day 0 of AZD1222 vaccination. Source of these receptors: an adult in good health.

V and J are TRBV5-1 and TRBJ2-3; D uncertain. CDR3 size: 14 residues. Trimming cost V 3 bases and J 4 bases, with 12 bases left between them. Germline CDR1 SGHRS, CDR2 YFSETQ. In DNA, the CDR3 is TGCGCCAGCAGCTCCCAACCCACGTCAGATACGCAGTATTTT. It is translated as CASSSQPTSDTQYF.

The chain links TRBV12-3 or TRBV12-4 to TRBJ1-4, with 8 bases aligning to TRBD1. CDR3 length equals 13 residues. V dropped 6 bases and J dropped 3; count of bases not matched to a gene: 0. The CDR3 nucleotides are TGTGCCAGCAGGACAGGGGCTAATGAAAAACTGTTTTTT. Translating it yields CASRTGANEKLFF.

The gene calls are TRBV5-1 and TRBJ1-2; possibly TRBD1 for D (5 bases). Trimming pared 4 bases from V and 1 base from J, leaving 11 bases between. The germline CDR1 and CDR2 sequences are SGHRS and YFSETQ. The CDR3 extends over 14 amino acids. In nucleotides, the CDR3 is TGCGCCAGCAGCGCGGGACGGATTAACTATGGCTACACCTTC. This translates into CASSAGRINYGYTF.